This paragraph covers one T cell receptor (beta chain) sequence. A much bigger clone sits one base away, suggesting this may be a read error. CDR1 is SGHDT and CDR2 is YYEEEE in the germline V gene. The CDR3 runs 16 residues. The germline V and J ends were trimmed by 2 bases and 5 bases, with 17 bases remaining between them. This entry comes from a study of tumor-infiltrating lymphocytes in primary liver carcinoma. Study overall: Samples yielded about 3.65 to 8 million productive TCRbeta reads, similar across tissue types.

Using a constant-region primer together with ProtoScript II reverse transcriptase, TCR beta cDNA was made from about 500 ng of total RNA. It was through three nested multiplex PCR rounds of slightly modified ARM-PCR that TCR beta libraries arose. With TRBV1-TRBV30 forward primers and a C-beta reverse primer, the first two PCR rounds were run for 9 to 10 cycles each. TCRdb re-called the multiplex PCR reads with MiXCR, one entry per CDR3 protein. The sample yields roughly 330,000 distinct CDR3 sequences, about two thirds seen once. The researchers obtained blood RNA from unsorted whole blood and also extracted germline DNA.

Sequenced input: peripheral blood. This receptor was taken from a man aged 40-49 years with primary liver carcinoma and hepatitis B virus infection. This rearrangement joins TRBV5-6 to TRBJ2-1; tentatively, D is TRBD2 (6 bases). CDR3 in DNA: TGTGCCAGCAGCTTTAGACTAGTGGGAGTGAACAATGAGCAGTTCTTC. Translation: CASSFRLVGVNNEQFF.